This T cell receptor beta chain was recovered during a study of cytomegalovirus exposure and HLA in healthy donors. The assay was immunoSEQ multiplex PCR, and TCRdb's table has in-frame clones only and misses some. The sample lists about 150,000 clones; around nine tenths were seen once. This CDR3 has 19 amino acids. Per germline, CDR1 SGHVS and CDR2 FQNEAQ. V dropped 0 bases and J dropped 0; count of bases not matched to a gene: 10. This chain uses TRBV7-8 with TRBJ2-2; 7 bases match TRBD2. This sequence originates from a man aged 18 to 35 in good health and CMV-seropositive. Sequences were obtained from PBMCs. The CDR3 spells CASSLAAGEDYANTGELFF. The CDR3 DNA reads TGTGCCAGCAGCTTAGCGGCGGGAGAGGACTACGCGAACACCGGGGAGCTGTTTTTT.